The source of this T cell receptor (beta chain) is a study of blood T cell repertoires in COVID-19. Study details: The analysed material was cDNA or gDNA that came from T cells, B-cell-depleted T cells, or PBMCs.

All enrollees were about 18 to 89 years old and from about 24 US areas. Cohort placement rested on clinical history that participants reported themselves. CDR1 is LNHDA, CDR2 SQIVND, per germline (reference sequence). V gave up 1 base and J gave up 9 bases, with 10 bases separating them. This CDR3 is built from 14 residues. As processed by the authors: Amplified reference gene primers provided the basis for estimating nucleated cell counts. Only in-frame clones appear in the TCRdb table, and some are missing; sequencing was by immunoSEQ multiplex PCR. The V and J calls and the clone size are those of that table, but D and trimming were determined from the DNA. In the table there are roughly 240,000 clones, 80% to 90% of which are singletons.

This TCR was recovered from a middle-aged woman who had been exposed to COVID-19. This rearrangement joins TRBV19 to TRBJ1-6; D is undetermined. Sequenced material: PBMCs or T cells enriched from blood (not recorded which). CDR3 nucleotides: TGTGCCAGTAGTATAGGTGGAGAGGGTTCACCCCTCCACTTT. This gives the protein CASSIGGEGSPLHF.